This T cell receptor beta chain was sequenced during a study of CD8 T cells in ankylosing spondylitis. TCRdb re-analysed the 5' RACE reads in MiXCR, keeping a single row per CDR3 protein. The sample contains about 180,000 distinct CDR3 sequences, approximately 10% of which appear only once. The germline gives CDR1 DFQATT, CDR2 SNEGSKA (reference sequence). The CDR3 spans 15 residues. With 0 bases clipped from V and 7 bases from J, the junction kept 11 bases outside the gene matches. Sequenced sample: blood, either unsorted or a sorted T cell fraction (not recorded which). The receptor's source is a female donor with ankylosing spondylitis or in good health (not recorded which). The J gene is TRBJ2-7, the V gene TRBV20-1, with 8 bases lining up with TRBD2. The CDR3 nucleotides read TGCAGTGCTAGAGAAAGCGAGACTAGCGTATCTGAGCAGTACTTC. Amino acid sequence: CSARESETSVSEQYF.